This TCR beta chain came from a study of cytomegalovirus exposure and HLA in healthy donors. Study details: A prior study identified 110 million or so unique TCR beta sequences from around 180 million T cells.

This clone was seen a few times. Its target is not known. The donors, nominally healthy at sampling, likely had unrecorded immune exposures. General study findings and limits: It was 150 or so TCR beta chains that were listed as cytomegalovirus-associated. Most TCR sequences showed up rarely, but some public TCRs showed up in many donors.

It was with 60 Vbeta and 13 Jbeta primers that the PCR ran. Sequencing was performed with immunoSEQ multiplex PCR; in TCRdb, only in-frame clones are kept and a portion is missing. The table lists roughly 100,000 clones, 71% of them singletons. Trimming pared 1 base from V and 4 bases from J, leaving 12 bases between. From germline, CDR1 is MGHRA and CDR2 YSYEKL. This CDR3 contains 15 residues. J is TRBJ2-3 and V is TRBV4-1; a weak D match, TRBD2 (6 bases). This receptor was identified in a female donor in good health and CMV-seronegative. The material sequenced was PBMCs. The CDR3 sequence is CASSQVVGGSDTQYF. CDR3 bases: TGCGCCAGCAGCCAAGTGGTGGGAGGTTCAGATACGCAGTATTTT.